This T cell receptor (beta chain) was obtained from a study of shared clonotypes between healthy human individuals. TCRdb's table, derived via immunoSEQ multiplex PCR, lists solely in-frame clones and lacks some. This sample has around 1.9 million clones, with about 93% found just once. CDR1 is MNHNY, CDR2 SVGAGI, per germline (reference sequence). The V end lost 4 bases, the J end lost 3 bases, and 7 bases lay between the germline ends. The CDR3 is 12 residues long. Whole-study results and caveats: Sampling involved blood alone; tissue repertoires likely differ. Some clonotypes were shared by all four sorted-subset donors, while others were not shared. The non-shared ones had lower generation probabilities than the shared ones.

Naive CD8 cells, CD45RO-negative and positively selected for CCR7, excluded terminally differentiated effector memory CD45RA+ cells. The donor cohort consisted entirely of Caucasian adults residing in Nashville, Tennessee. On this clone: Its antigen remains unknown.

Sequenced sample: naive CD8+ T cells from PBMCs. The rearrangement uses TRBV6-6 and TRBJ2-7; D remains unclear. The sequence was collected from a man between 18 and 29 years old in good health. Some clones in this sample may be carry-over from other donors' samples. The CDR3 is CASSFGIYEQYF. The CDR3 DNA reads TGTGCCAGCAGTTTTGGGATCTACGAGCAGTACTTC.